This T cell receptor (beta chain) was observed in a study of T-cell memory formation after mild COVID-19. This clonotype appeared many times. Its specificity is unknown. The 5'RACE method, run with constant-segment primers, produced TCR alpha and TCR beta cDNA libraries (carrying sample barcodes and UMIs). TCRdb recomputed calls from the 5' RACE reads with MiXCR, one row per CDR3 protein. The data show 400,000 or so distinct CDR3 sequences, 15% to 20% seen once. V was clipped by 3 bases and J by 0 bases; unmatched bases: 19. The CDR3 sequence is 20 residues long. Findings and caveats of the study: For contracting clones, CD4+ ones sat mainly in CM and EM, CD8+ in EMRA. The second-wave clones peaking on day 37 were not confirmed as SARS-CoV-2-specific.

The chain recombines TRBV12-3 or TRBV12-4 with TRBJ2-7; 8 bases fit TRBD1. The sequencing input was PBMCs or a T cell subset sorted from them (not recorded which). The sequence came from an adult woman who had mild COVID-19 (a few samples of this study predate the infection). Cell type and time point are not known. Here the CDR3 DNA reads TGTGCCAGCAGTTTTCGTATAGGTGGGACAGGCGCTTCTATCTCCTACGAGCAGTACTTC. This translates into CASSFRIGGTGASISYEQYF.